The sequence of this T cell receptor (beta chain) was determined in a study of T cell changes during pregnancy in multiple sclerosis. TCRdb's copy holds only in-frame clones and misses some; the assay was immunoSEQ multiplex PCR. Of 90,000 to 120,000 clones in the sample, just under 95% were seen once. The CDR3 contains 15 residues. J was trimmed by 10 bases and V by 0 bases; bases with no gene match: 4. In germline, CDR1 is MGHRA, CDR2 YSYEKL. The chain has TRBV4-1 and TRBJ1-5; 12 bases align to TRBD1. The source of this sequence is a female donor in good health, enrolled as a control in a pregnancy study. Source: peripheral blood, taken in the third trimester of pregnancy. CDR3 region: CASSQERGQGAPQHF. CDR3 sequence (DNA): TGCGCCAGCAGCCAAGAGAGGGGACAGGGGGCTCCCCAGCATTTT.